The 25 T cell receptor beta chains below all came from one sample that was sequenced in a study of technical replicates of blood from a few donors. Sequenced by immunoSEQ multiplex PCR; TCRdb stores in-frame clones only, minus some. The table has 70,000 to 95,000 clones, approximately 96% seen once; the top ten hold about 0.22%. The sequenced sample was T cells isolated from PBMCs. All receptors derive from a human donor in good health.

This sequence joins TRBV6-1 and TRBJ1-5; D call uncertain. The germline V gene encodes CDR1 MNHNS and CDR2 SASEGT. There are 10 residues in the CDR3. Trimming cost V 4 bases and J 9 bases, with 4 bases left between them. The CDR3 coding sequence is TGTGCCAGCAGTGCAATGCCCCAGCATTTT. This sequence encodes CASSAMPQHF.

The chain couples TRBV6-5 to TRBJ1-3; tentatively, D is TRBD1 (6 bases). The CDR3 loop spans 16 amino acids. The V gene's germline CDR1 is MNHEY and CDR2 SVGAGI. Trimming took 4 bases from V and 0 from J, leaving 13 bases between them. CDR3 sequence: CASSLSGQGSGNTIYF. In nucleotides, the CDR3 is TGTGCCAGCAGTTTGTCGGGACAAGGCTCTGGAAACACCATATATTTT.

This clone appeared a single time. The V and J genes are TRBV2 and TRBJ2-3; 9 bases are a match to TRBD1. The CDR3 runs 13 residues. V trimming: 8 bases; J trimming: 7 bases; junction bases outside the gene matches: 7. CDR1 and CDR2 (germline): SNHLY, FYNNEI. CDR3 sequence reads: CASETGGQYTQYF. CDR3 DNA sequence: TGTGCCAGCGAAACAGGGGGCCAGTATACGCAGTATTTT. The full variable domain, its missing parts supplied by reference TRBV2 and TRBJ2-3, is EPEVTQTPSHQVTQMGQEVILRCVPISNHLYFYWYRQILGQKVEFLVSFYNNEISEKSEIFDDQFSVERPDGSNFTLKIRSTKLEDSAMYFCASETGGQYTQYFGPGTRLTVL.

The chain combines TRBV7-3 with TRBJ1-1, with 8 nucleotides matching TRBD1. The CDR3 sequence is 16 residues long. V lost 2 bases to trimming and J lost 0 bases; unmatched junction nucleotides: 5. Germline CDR1 SGHTA, CDR2 FQGTGA. The CDR3 DNA follows: TGTGCCAGCAGCTTATGGGGGACAGGACTGAACACTGAAGCTTTCTTT. The encoded protein is CASSLWGTGLNTEAFF.

This clone was seen only a few times. The chain has TRBV4-1 and TRBJ2-2; TRBD2 matches 8 bases. The CDR3 contains 16 residues. The ends lost 4 bases at V and 3 bases at J; junction bases unmatched: 7. Per the germline V gene, CDR1 is MGHRA and CDR2 is YSYEKL. The DNA for the CDR3 is TGCGCCAGCAGCCGCTCGGGACTAGGGGACACCGGGGAGCTGTTTTTT. Protein: CASSRSGLGDTGELFF.

The chain employs TRBV28 and TRBJ2-2; possibly TRBD2 for D (6 bases). Trimming left V 3 bases short and J 0 bases short, with 8 bases between. Germline assignment: CDR1 MDHEN and CDR2 SYDVKM. The length of the CDR3 is 15 residues. This CDR3 reads CASSFGGANTGELFF. CDR3 DNA sequence: TGTGCCAGCAGTTTTGGAGGGGCGAACACCGGGGAGCTGTTTTTT.

The chain links TRBV7-9 to TRBJ2-5; the D gene is possibly TRBD1 (5 bases). This CDR3 has 13 amino acids. CDR1 and CDR2 from the germline V gene are SEHNR and FQNEAQ (reference sequence). The V and J ends lost 1 base and 5 bases respectively, with 8 bases between them. The DNA for the CDR3 is TGTGCCAGCAGCTTAGGGGGCCTGGAGACCCAGTACTTC. Translated, it gives CASSLGGLETQYF.

The chain employs TRBV5-1 and TRBJ2-7; the D gene is possibly TRBD2 (6 bases). Trimming left V 0 bases short and J 3 bases short, with 10 bases between. Germline V gene data show CDR1 as SGHRS and CDR2 as YFSETQ. The CDR3 runs 14 residues. CDR3 in amino acids: CASSLAVGGYEQYF. The CDR3 nucleotides are TGCGCCAGCAGCTTGGCTGTGGGAGGCTACGAGCAGTACTTC.

This clone was counted only a few times. The chain couples TRBV11-2 to TRBJ2-6; perhaps TRBD1 as D (6 bases). Germline-derived CDR1 and CDR2 are SGHAT and FQNNGV. The CDR3 is 18 residues long. Trimming cost V 4 bases and J 0 bases, with 16 bases left between them. The CDR3 nucleotides read TGTGCCAGCAGCTCCATAAGGACAGACTACTCTGGGGCCAACGTCCTGACTTTC. Its protein is CASSSIRTDYSGANVLTF.

The chain combines TRBV7-2 with TRBJ2-3; D is perhaps TRBD2 (5 bases). V gave up 2 bases and J gave up 6 bases, with 15 bases separating them. The CDR3 totals 15 residues. Germline V gene lookup returns CDR1 SGHTA and CDR2 FQGNSA. CDR3: CASSLQANRRDTQYF. The CDR3 DNA follows: TGTGCCAGCAGCTTACAAGCCAACCGGAGGGATACGCAGTATTTT.

The chain couples TRBV7-9 to TRBJ1-2; 9 bases fit TRBD1. Trimming cost V 7 bases and J 3 bases; bases outside gene matches: 9. Germline CDR1 and CDR2: SEHNR and FQNEAQ (reference sequence). The CDR3 is 15 residues long. The CDR3 reads CASIGQGTVHYGYTF. The CDR3 DNA follows: TGTGCCAGCATCGGACAGGGGACAGTACACTATGGCTACACCTTC. The variable domain in full, completed from reference TRBV7-9 and TRBJ1-2, reads DTGVSQNPRHKITKRGQNVTFRCDPISEHNRLYWYRQTLGQGPEFLTYFQNEAQLEKSRLLSDRFSAERPKGSFSTLEIQRTEQGDSAMYLCASIGQGTVHYGYTFGSGTRLTVV.

This chain joins TRBV13 and TRBJ1-5; D possibly corresponds to TRBD1 (6 bases). The CDR3 covers 12 residues. V was cut by 4 bases and J by 9 bases, with 10 bases left in between. Germline V CDR1 and CDR2: PRHDT, FYEKMQ (reference sequence). The CDR3: CASSSRGRPQHF. The DNA for the CDR3 is TGTGCCAGCAGCTCCAGGGGTAGGCCCCAGCATTTT.

The V and J genes are TRBV27 and TRBJ2-5; D is perhaps TRBD2 (5 bases). CDR3 length: 16 residues. With 6 bases removed from V and 5 bases from J, the gap between germline ends came to 22 bases. CDR1 and CDR2 (germline): MNHEY, SMNVEV (reference sequence). CDR3 nucleotides: TGTGCCAGCAGGAGAAGCGGCCTTTTTCTGGGTGAGACCCAGTACTTC. Translating it yields CASRRSGLFLGETQYF.

J is TRBJ2-1 and V is TRBV5-1; D is unclear. The CDR3 runs 12 residues. CDR1 and CDR2 (germline): SGHRS, YFSETQ. V lost 5 bases and J 5 bases, leaving 8 bases between the germline ends. The CDR3 protein is CASRWQNNEQFF. As DNA, the CDR3 is TGCGCCAGCAGATGGCAGAACAATGAGCAGTTCTTC. Drawing the rest from reference TRBV5-1 and TRBJ2-1, the complete variable domain is KAGVTQTPRYLIKTRGQQVTLSCSPISGHRSVSWYQQTPGQGLQFLFEYFSETQRNKGNFPGRFSGRQFSNSRSEMNVSTLELGDSALYLCASRWQNNEQFFGPGTRLTVL.

The chain links TRBV7-9 to TRBJ2-3; TRBD1 is a possible D gene (5 bases). The V gene lost 1 base and the J gene lost 2 bases, with 10 bases spanning the gap. The germline V gene encodes CDR1 SEHNR and CDR2 FQNEAQ (reference sequence). There are 15 residues in the CDR3. CDR3: CASSLEGVLTDTQYF. The CDR3 DNA is TGTGCCAGCAGCTTAGAAGGGGTCCTCACAGATACGCAGTATTTT.

The chain uses TRBV9 and TRBJ2-7; TRBD2 matches 7 bases. CDR1 and CDR2 from the germline V gene are SGDLS and YYNGEE. After removal of 4 bases from V and 0 bases from J, the junction contained 7 bases not matched to a gene. The CDR3 is made up of 15 amino acids. This chain's CDR3 is CASSPRASGSYEQYF. The CDR3 nucleotides are TGTGCCAGCAGCCCAAGGGCTAGCGGCTCCTACGAGCAGTACTTC.

This chain joins TRBV7-9 and TRBJ1-1; D is ambiguous. Germline V CDR1 and CDR2: SEHNR, FQNEAQ (reference sequence). V lost 5 bases and J 3 bases, leaving 16 bases between the germline ends. The CDR3 is 15 amino acids. For the CDR3, the DNA is TGTGCCAGCAGCCCTTATACCCTACTGGACACTGAAGCTTTCTTT. It specifies CASSPYTLLDTEAFF.

V and J are TRBV4-1 and TRBJ2-1, with 8 bases that match TRBD2. Germline V lookup: CDR1 MGHRA, CDR2 YSYEKL. CDR3 length equals 18 residues. The trim removed 0 bases at V and 8 bases at J, leaving 15 bases unmatched. The CDR3 nucleotides read TGCGCCAGCAGCCAAGATGAGGGTAGCGGGGTATCCTTCCATGAGCAGTTCTTC. Translating gives CASSQDEGSGVSFHEQFF.

The chain couples TRBV5-1 to TRBJ2-3; the match to TRBD2 covers 10 bases. The trim removed 4 bases at V and 3 bases at J, leaving 8 bases unmatched. CDR1 and CDR2 (germline): SGHRS, YFSETQ. The CDR3 runs to 16 residues. Here the CDR3 reads CASSPSGRGLTDTQYF. The CDR3 DNA reads TGCGCCAGCAGCCCCAGCGGGAGGGGGCTGACAGATACGCAGTATTTT.

The chain uses TRBV19 and TRBJ2-5; tentatively, D is TRBD1 (6 bases). Germline CDR1 and CDR2: LNHDA and SQIVND (reference sequence). The CDR3 runs to 16 residues. V was clipped by 4 bases and J by 3 bases, with 18 bases between them. The CDR3: CASSSWDNWFEETQYF. Written as DNA, the CDR3 is TGTGCCAGTAGTAGCTGGGACAATTGGTTCGAAGAGACCCAGTACTTC.

The V call is TRBV28, the J call TRBJ2-7; the D is unclear. The V end lost 6 bases, the J end lost 0 bases, and 3 bases lay between the germline ends. CDR1 MDHEN and CDR2 SYDVKM come from the germline V gene. The CDR3 sequence is 11 residues long. CDR3 DNA sequence: TGTGCCAGCAGGAGCTCCTACGAGCAGTACTTC. It encodes CASRSSYEQYF.

This chain connects TRBV7-9 to TRBJ1-2; no clear D gene. Germline CDR1 and CDR2: SEHNR and FQNEAQ (reference sequence). Trimming removed 5 bases at V and 10 bases at J, with 17 bases between. The CDR3 spans 13 residues. The CDR3 nucleotides are TGTGCCAGCAGCGACTTTTCGCCGGCCTCCTACACCTTC. Translating it yields CASSDFSPASYTF.

This chain connects TRBV4-1 to TRBJ2-3; TRBD2 might be the D (6 bases). The germline V and J ends were trimmed by 3 bases and 5 bases, with 18 bases remaining between them. The germline gives CDR1 MGHRA, CDR2 YSYEKL. The CDR3 extends over 16 amino acids. The CDR3 DNA reads as TGCGCCAGCAGCCACCGTAGCGGTACCTCGGAAGATACGCAGTATTTT. Translated: CASSHRSGTSEDTQYF.

The rearrangement links TRBV28 to TRBJ2-1; 12 bases are shared with TRBD2. Germline values: CDR1 MDHEN, CDR2 SYDVKM. The CDR3 sequence is 16 residues long. V trimming: 3 bases; J trimming: 4 bases; junction bases outside the gene matches: 4. In DNA form, the CDR3 reads TGTGCCAGCAGTTTCACCGGACTAGCGGGGTACAATGAGCAGTTCTTC. Its protein product is CASSFTGLAGYNEQFF.

CDR3 in amino acids: CASSQGKQIADPYNEQFF. The DNA for the CDR3 is TGCGCCAGCAGCCAAGGAAAACAAATAGCGGACCCTTACAATGAGCAGTTCTTC. This sequence joins TRBV4-1 and TRBJ2-1; D is possibly TRBD2 (6 bases). The CDR3 is made up of 18 amino acids. V was trimmed by 1 base and J by 4 bases, leaving 20 bases between them. Germline CDR1 reads MGHRA; CDR2 reads YSYEKL.